These 18 T cell receptor beta chains originate from one sample sequenced in a study of radiotherapy plus CTLA-4 blockade in lung cancer. Using immunoSEQ multiplex PCR, the repertoire was profiled, and TCRdb retains in-frame clones only, with some absent. Altogether more than 95,000 clones are present, 65% to 80% being singletons, with the ten largest covering around 3%. The sample was peripheral blood, taken from a patient treated with radiotherapy plus ipilimumab. The receptors were gathered from a human donor with non-small cell lung cancer who had a partial response to radiotherapy plus ipilimumab. Some clones in this sample may be carry-over from other donors' samples.

This clone occurred a few times. This chain joins TRBV15 and TRBJ1-5; perhaps TRBD1 as D (5 bases). Trimming pared 9 bases from V and 5 bases from J, leaving 20 bases between. The CDR3 contains 15 residues. Germline V lookup: CDR1 LNHNV, CDR2 YYDKDF (reference sequence). The CDR3 region is CATRGGGGKDQPQHF. The CDR3 DNA follows: TGTGCCACGAGGGGCGGGGGAGGTAAGGATCAGCCCCAGCATTTT.

This chain joins TRBV29-1 and TRBJ2-4; 15 nucleotides agree with TRBD2. Per germline, CDR1 SQVTM and CDR2 ANQGSEA. The CDR3 consists of 17 residues. The ends lost 6 bases at V and 0 bases at J; junction bases unmatched: 6. CDR3 sequence reads: CSVVGLAGGLAKNIQYF. The CDR3 coding sequence is TGCAGCGTGGTGGGACTAGCGGGGGGCCTAGCCAAAAACATTCAGTACTTC.

V usage is TRBV9 and J usage is TRBJ1-1; TRBD1 matches at 10 bases. V trimming: 4 bases; J trimming: 3 bases; junction bases outside the gene matches: 3. The CDR3 consists of 14 residues. The germline V gene has CDR1 SGDLS and CDR2 YYNGEE. CDR3 sequence: CASSPTGGDTEAFF. CDR3 nucleotides: TGTGCCAGCAGCCCGACAGGGGGCGACACTGAAGCTTTCTTT.

The chain uses TRBV6-6 and TRBJ2-3; TRBD2 matches 10 bases. The trim removed 0 bases at V and 4 bases at J, leaving 4 bases unmatched. The CDR3 consists of 16 residues. From germline, CDR1 is MNHNY and CDR2 SVGAGI (reference sequence). The CDR3 DNA is TGTGCCAGCAGTTACTCGGCTAGCGGGAGCCCAGATACGCAGTATTTT. Protein product: CASSYSASGSPDTQYF.

The chain links TRBV19 to TRBJ1-2; TRBD1 agrees at 7 bases. CDR3 length: 13 amino acids. The germline V gene encodes CDR1 LNHDA and CDR2 SQIVND (reference sequence). V gave up 7 bases and J gave up 3 bases; unmatched junction bases: 5. CDR3 bases: TGTGCCAGTAACAGGGGAAAGGACTATGGCTACACCTTC. Protein product: CASNRGKDYGYTF.

This clone ranks as medium-sized. The chain combines TRBV4-3 with TRBJ1-2; D remains unclear. V was pared by 0 bases and J by 5 bases, with 10 bases between. CDR3 length equals 14 residues. Germline values: CDR1 LGHNA, CDR2 YSLEER. The CDR3 sequence is CASSQDWALYGYTF. CDR3 nucleotide sequence: TGCGCCAGCAGCCAAGATTGGGCACTTTATGGCTACACCTTC.

The chain recombines TRBV5-5 with TRBJ2-5, with 9 bases identical to TRBD1. The germline V gene has CDR1 SGHKS and CDR2 YYEKEE (reference sequence). The V segment lost 5 bases and the J segment 2 bases; nucleotides outside the gene matches: 4. There are 14 residues in the CDR3. CDR3 bases: TGTGCCAGCAGAAAGACAGGGGGGCAAGAGACCCAGTACTTC. Its translation: CASRKTGGQETQYF.

This chain joins TRBV21-1 and TRBJ2-7; TRBD1 is the table's D call, not checked against the DNA. TRBV21-1 is recorded as a pseudogene. This CDR3 has 18 residues. As DNA, the CDR3 is TGTGCCAGCAGCAAATCGCTGCCTCCGGGACAGGTGACCTACGAGCAGTACTTC. This sequence encodes CASSKSLPPGQVTYEQYF.

This clone was found once. This chain joins TRBV19 and TRBJ2-1; tentatively, D is TRBD2 (5 bases). The germline gives CDR1 LNHDA, CDR2 SQIVND (reference sequence). This CDR3 comprises 15 residues. V lost 7 bases to trimming and J lost 5 bases, with 18 bases between them. This CDR3 is CASTPPSGSDNEQFF. The CDR3 DNA follows: TGTGCCAGTACCCCCCCTTCGGGATCGGACAATGAGCAGTTCTTC.

The chain uses TRBV5-1 and TRBJ2-7, with D tentatively TRBD2 (6 bases). The CDR3 is made up of 13 amino acids. The germline V gene has CDR1 SGHRS and CDR2 YFSETQ. Trimming removed 2 bases at V and 6 bases at J, with 12 bases between. CDR3 residues: CASSFSAGSEQYF. CDR3 bases: TGCGCCAGCAGCTTTTCCGCGGGAAGCGAGCAGTACTTC.

This clone showed up just a few times. The genes are TRBV14 and TRBJ1-5; 9 nucleotides agree with TRBD1. CDR1 is SGHDN, CDR2 FVKESK, per germline. Trimming at V came to 4 bases and at J to 10 bases, leaving 5 bases not matched to a gene. The CDR3 is 13 amino acids. The CDR3 DNA reads TGTGCCAGCAGCCCCGGACAGGGGACTCCCCAGCATTTT. This encodes CASSPGQGTPQHF.

The CDR3: CSASVGYEQFF. DNA for the CDR3: TGCAGTGCTAGTGTCGGTTATGAGCAGTTCTTC. V usage is TRBV20-1 and J usage is TRBJ2-1; D call uncertain. The CDR3 runs to 11 residues. Per germline, CDR1 DFQATT and CDR2 SNEGSKA (reference sequence). Trimming left V 3 bases short and J 8 bases short, with 8 bases between.

The chain has TRBV6-1 and TRBJ2-1; D perhaps matches TRBD1 (6 bases). Trimming pared 10 bases from V and 9 bases from J, leaving 22 bases between. This CDR3 spans 14 amino acids. Germline CDR1 and CDR2: MNHNS and SASEGT. CDR3 sequence (DNA): TGTGCCACCCACGAGGGGGATATAGGGGGTGAGCAGTTCTTC. Residues: CATHEGDIGGEQFF.

This clone is deemed medium-sized (0.01 to 0.1%). CDR3 protein: CASSIAGETQYF. CDR3 bases: TGTGCCAGTAGTATCGCAGGGGAGACCCAGTACTTC. The chain uses TRBV19 and TRBJ2-5, with a tentative D call TRBD1 (5 bases). CDR1 LNHDA and CDR2 SQIVND come from the germline V gene (reference sequence). The V end lost 3 bases, the J end lost 5 bases, and 7 bases lay between the germline ends. The CDR3 length is 12 residues.

This clone is deemed medium-sized. Here the CDR3 DNA reads TGTGCCAGCAGCTTGGGCGGGAACACTGAAGCTTTCTTT. Amino acid sequence: CASSLGGNTEAFF. The genes are TRBV5-6 and TRBJ1-1; D uncertain. The V end lost 0 bases, the J end lost 1 base, and 4 bases lay between the germline ends. Germline lookup yields CDR1 SGHDT and CDR2 YYEEEE. This CDR3 is 13 amino acids long.

This chain connects TRBV18 to TRBJ2-3, with no clear D. Looked up from germline, CDR1 is KGHSH and CDR2 is LQKENI. The CDR3 contains 14 residues. Trimming pared 3 bases from V and 3 bases from J, leaving 10 bases between. The CDR3 DNA is TGTGCCAGCTCACCCCAGTCTCCGACAGATACGCAGTATTTT. Its protein is CASSPQSPTDTQYF.

Only a few counts were recorded for this clone. This rearrangement joins TRBV28 to TRBJ1-2; D not certain. The CDR3 has 12 residues. CDR1 and CDR2 (germline): MDHEN, SYDVKM. The ends were cut back, 1 base at V and 7 bases at J, with 7 bases in the middle. The CDR3 region is CASSLYTGGYTF. DNA for the CDR3: TGTGCCAGCAGTTTATATACGGGTGGCTACACCTTC.

The rearrangement joins TRBV28 to TRBJ1-4, with D perhaps matching TRBD1 (5 bases). This CDR3 contains 14 residues. V was pared by 11 bases and J by 1 base, with 14 bases between. The germline CDR1 and CDR2 sequences are MDHEN and SYDVKM. The CDR3 region is CASRWGGTNEKLFF. CDR3 DNA: TGTGCCTCCCGATGGGGGGGAACTAATGAAAAACTGTTTTTT. Supplemented by reference TRBV28 and TRBJ1-4, the full variable domain reads DVKVTQSSRYLVKRTGEKVFLECVQDMDHENMFWYRQDPGLGLRLIYFSYDVKMKEKGDIPEGYSVSREKKERFSLILESASTNQTSMYLCASRWGGTNEKLFFGSGTQLSVL.